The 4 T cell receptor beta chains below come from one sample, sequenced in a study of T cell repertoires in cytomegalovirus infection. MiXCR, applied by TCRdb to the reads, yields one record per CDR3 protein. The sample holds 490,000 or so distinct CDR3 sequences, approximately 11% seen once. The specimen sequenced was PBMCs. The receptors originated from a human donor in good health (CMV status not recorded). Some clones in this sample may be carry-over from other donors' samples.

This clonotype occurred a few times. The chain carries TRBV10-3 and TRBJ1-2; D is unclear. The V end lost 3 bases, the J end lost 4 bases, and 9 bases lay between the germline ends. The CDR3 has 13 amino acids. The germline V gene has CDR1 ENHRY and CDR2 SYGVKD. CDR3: CAISEKESYGYTF. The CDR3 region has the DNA TGTGCCATCAGTGAAAAGGAATCCTATGGCTACACCTTC.

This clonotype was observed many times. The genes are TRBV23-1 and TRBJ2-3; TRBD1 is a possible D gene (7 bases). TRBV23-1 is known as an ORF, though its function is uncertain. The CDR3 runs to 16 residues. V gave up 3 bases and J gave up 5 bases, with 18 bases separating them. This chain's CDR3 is CASSHPSGGGGDTQYF. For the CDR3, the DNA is TGCGCCAGCAGTCACCCCTCAGGGGGAGGAGGAGATACGCAGTATTTT.

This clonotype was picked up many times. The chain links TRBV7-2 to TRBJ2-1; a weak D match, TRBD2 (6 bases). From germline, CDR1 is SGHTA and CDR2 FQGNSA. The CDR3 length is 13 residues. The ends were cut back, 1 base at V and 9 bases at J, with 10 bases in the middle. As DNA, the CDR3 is TGTGCCAGCAGCTTAGGACTAGTGGGTGAGCAGTTCTTC. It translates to CASSLGLVGEQFF.

For the CDR3, the DNA is TGTGCCATCAGTGAGGCAGGACCGGATGGCTACACCTTC. Protein: CAISEAGPDGYTF. This chain connects TRBV10-3 to TRBJ1-2, with D hard to call. V lost 2 bases and J 6 bases, leaving 10 bases between the germline ends. Germline values: CDR1 ENHRY, CDR2 SYGVKD. The CDR3 extends over 13 amino acids.